The clone carrying this T cell receptor (beta chain) is labeled medium-sized. The sample comes from a study of metastatic and nonmetastatic thyroid tumors. In the authors' workflow: Construction of a distant-metastasis classifier for papillary thyroid cancer relied on CDR3 differences across clinicopathological groups. MiXCR was used by TCRdb to re-call the PCR reads. The V and J calls reflect TCRdb's pipeline rather than the authors' work. Here the sample spans nearly 25,000 clones, around 26% being singletons. V shed 2 bases and J 0 bases; nucleotides not matched to a gene: 1. This CDR3 is 15 amino acids long. CDR1 and CDR2 (germline): MNHEY, SMNVEV (reference sequence). Each patient came to thyroid surgery without any prior treatment (of any kind).

The chain has TRBV27 and TRBJ1-3; 7 nucleotides match TRBD1. Sequenced sample: blood. The receptor comes from a male donor with papillary thyroid cancer or a benign thyroid nodule (not recorded which). Some clones in this sample may be carry-over from other donors' samples. The CDR3 protein is CASSLKGASGNTIYF. Written as DNA, the CDR3 is TGTGCCAGCAGTTTAAAGGGGGCCTCTGGAAACACCATATATTTT.